A selection of T cell receptor beta chains follows, all from one sample in a study of radiation and T cells in renal cell carcinoma. Generated by immunoSEQ multiplex PCR, the TCRdb table keeps only in-frame clones and is missing some. The sample lists some 150,000 clones; roughly 86% were seen once. Sequenced material: blood, taken from a patient whose treatment included radiotherapy and nephrectomy. These receptors were taken from a woman in her forties or fifties with renal cell carcinoma. CDR3s include the opening cysteine and the closing phenylalanine or tryptophan. D genes are given only for firm matches. A row's size may be missing; if present it is once, few, many or a size class.

j_call v_call clone_size d_call cdr3_nt cdr3_aa
TRBJ2-7 TRBV5-1 once . TGCGCCAGCAGCTTAGGGCAGGGAAGCGAGCAGTACTTC CASSLGQGSEQYF
TRBJ2-7 TRBV7-2 . . TGTGCCAGCAGCTTAGCGCGGGGGATAGGGGGGCTACCTGACGAGCAGTACTTC CASSLARGIGGLPDEQYF
TRBJ1-3 TRBV5-1 . TRBD1 TGCGCCAGCAGCTTGGTGGAGGGGGCAAACACCATATATTTT CASSLVEGANTIYF
TRBJ1-1 TRBV18 . . TGTGCCAGCTCACCGCCTCAGGGTTCACCCTACACTGAAGCTTTCTTT CASSPPQGSPYTEAFF
TRBJ1-1 TRBV6-5 . TRBD1 TGTGCCAGCTTTAGACAGGGGGCGGACACTGAAGCTTTCTTT CASFRQGADTEAFF
TRBJ2-1 TRBV7-3 . TRBD1 TGTGCCAGCAGCTTACGACAGGGCGGATACAATGAGCAGTTCTTC CASSLRQGGYNEQFF
TRBJ1-6 TRBV7-9 . . TGTGCCAGCAGCTTCCAAAAGCCCCCCCTCCACTTT CASSFQKPPLHF
TRBJ1-5 TRBV6-1 . TRBD1 TGTGCCAGCAGTAAAGGACAGGGTGGGAGCAATCAGCCCCAGCATTTT CASSKGQGGSNQPQHF
TRBJ2-3 TRBV7-8 . TRBD1 TGTGCCAGCAGCTTAGCGAGACAGGGCCGGGCGGCAGATACGCAGTATTTT CASSLARQGRAADTQYF
TRBJ1-1 TRBV7-9 . TRBD1 TGTGCCAGCAGCTTAGCGGGACAGGGGTTGGAGAACACTGAAGCTTTCTTT CASSLAGQGLENTEAFF
TRBJ2-7 TRBV6-5 . . TGTGCCAGCACCGCGGCGGCGGCCTACGAGCAGTACTTC CASTAAAAYEQYF
TRBJ1-1 TRBV27 once . TGTGCCAGCAGTTATATGAGGGCCACTGAAGCTTTCTTT CASSYMRATEAFF
TRBJ1-6 TRBV10-1 . . TGCGCCAGCAGAGAGACAGAAGGCTCACCCCTCCACTTT CASRETEGSPLHF
TRBJ2-3 TRBV7-6 . TRBD2 TGTGCCAGCAGCTTCGCAGCGGGAACAGATACGCAGTATTTT CASSFAAGTDTQYF
TRBJ2-2 TRBV7-9 . . TGTGCCAGCAGCTTAGGACTAGGGGACGGGGAGCTGTTTTTT CASSLGLGDGELFF
TRBJ1-1 TRBV7-2 . . TGTGCCAGCAGAACAGGGCTGAACACTGAAGCTTTCTTT CASRTGLNTEAFF
TRBJ2-7 TRBV9 . TRBD2 TGTGCCAGCAGCGTACTAGCGGGGGGGTACGAGCAGTACTTC CASSVLAGGYEQYF
TRBJ1-2 TRBV7-8 . . TGTGCCAGCAGCTTAGCTTCAGGAGCCTATGGCTACACCTTC CASSLASGAYGYTF
TRBJ2-5 TRBV2 . . TGTGCCAGCACAAGAGAGAGGGACGAGACCCAGTACTTC CASTRERDETQYF
TRBJ1-3 TRBV6-6 . TRBD1 TGTGCCAGCAGAGGGACAGTCAGATCATCGAACACCATATATTTT CASRGTVRSSNTIYF
TRBJ2-3 TRBV13 . . TGTGCCTCAGAAATAGGAGGGGGCCTTAGCACAGATACGCAGTATTTT CASEIGGGLSTDTQYF
TRBJ1-2 TRBV11-2 once . TGTGCCAGCAGCTTGGGGCTGGATGGCTACACCTTC CASSLGLDGYTF
TRBJ1-2 TRBV7-9 . . TGTGCCAGCAGCTTATTGGCCAACTATGGCTACACCTTC CASSLLANYGYTF
TRBJ2-7 TRBV5-4 . TRBD2 TGTGCCAGCAGCTTGGGTGGACTAGCGGACCTATCCTACGAGCAGTACTTC CASSLGGLADLSYEQYF
TRBJ2-1 TRBV19 . TRBD1 TGTGCCAGTAAAGAAGGGGGCGTCAATGAGCAGTTCTTC CASKEGGVNEQFF
TRBJ1-5 TRBV2 . . TGTGCCAGCAGTCGACAGTTACGCAATCAGCCCCAGCATTTT CASSRQLRNQPQHF
TRBJ2-1 TRBV5-4 . . TGTGCCAGCAACTTAGCGGATGGATACAATGAGCAGTTCTTC CASNLADGYNEQFF
TRBJ2-2 TRBV9 . . TGTGCCAGCACGGGGGGCAGGAACACCGGGGAGCTGTTTTTT CASTGGRNTGELFF
TRBJ1-3 TRBV2 . TRBD1 TGTGCCAGCCGTCGGGACAGGGGCGACAATTCTGGAAACACCATATATTTT CASRRDRGDNSGNTIYF
TRBJ1-1 TRBV10-3 . . TGTGCCACCTCACGGGGAAAGGGAGACAGCCTGAACACTGAAGCTTTCTTT CATSRGKGDSLNTEAFF
TRBJ2-1 TRBV11-3 . . TGTGCCAGCAGCTTAATATCGGGGGTACCCTACAATGAGCAGTTCTTC CASSLISGVPYNEQFF
TRBJ1-3 TRBV6-5 few . TGTGCCAGCAGACTAGGCTCTGGAAACACCATATATTTT CASRLGSGNTIYF
TRBJ2-5 TRBV10-3 . TRBD2 TGTGCCATCAGTGAGTCTACTAGCGGGGGGGCCCGGGAGACCCAGTACTTC CAISESTSGGARETQYF
TRBJ2-7 TRBV6-6 . . TGTGCCAGCTCCTTCGGAGGTCGCTACGAGCAGTACTTC CASSFGGRYEQYF
TRBJ2-2 TRBV18 . . TGTGCCAGCTCACCGCCTAGACTCCGCACGAACACCGGGGAGCTGTTTTTT CASSPPRLRTNTGELFF
TRBJ2-5 TRBV28 . TRBD2 TGTGCCAGCAGTCTCGGACTAGCGGGGGGCCTACGGGAGACCCAGTACTTC CASSLGLAGGLRETQYF
TRBJ2-7 TRBV19 . TRBD2 TGTGCCAGTAGTACCCAAGCTAGCGGGGGGTACGAGCAGTACTTC CASSTQASGGYEQYF
TRBJ2-7 TRBV6-5 few . TGTGCCAGCAGTTACGGGGGAATCTACGAGCAGTACTTC CASSYGGIYEQYF
TRBJ2-5 TRBV7-8 once TRBD2 TGTGCCAGCAGCTTGACTAGCGGGGTTCCGGGGACCCAGTACTTC CASSLTSGVPGTQYF
TRBJ2-2 TRBV9 . TRBD2 TGTGCCAGCAGCGTAGTATCCGGGAGCTATACTAGCGGGCGGACCACCGGGGAGCTGTTTTTT CASSVVSGSYTSGRTTGELFF
TRBJ2-3 TRBV18 . TRBD1 TGTGCCAGCTCACCACTCCGGACAGGGGGAGATACGCAGTATTTT CASSPLRTGGDTQYF
TRBJ1-2 TRBV4-3 . . TGCGCCAGCAGCCAAGGGGGATATTCACTTAATGGCTACACCTTC CASSQGGYSLNGYTF
TRBJ1-1 TRBV25-1 . . TGTGCCAGCAGTGAAGGAACTATGTGGGCCAGGAACACTGAAGCTTTCTTT CASSEGTMWARNTEAFF
TRBJ2-7 TRBV5-3 . . TGTGCCCGATCCCTCAGGAGCTACTACGAGCAGTACTTC CARSLRSYYEQYF
TRBJ1-4 TRBV7-9 . . TGTGCCAGCCAAGCAGATGAAAAACTGTTTTTT CASQADEKLFF
TRBJ1-1 TRBV7-9 . TRBD1 TGTGCCAGCAGCTTAGGAGGACAGGGGGCAGGAACTGAAGCTTTCTTT CASSLGGQGAGTEAFF
TRBJ2-1 TRBV2 . TRBD2 TGTGCCAGTACCCTACTAGCGAACTCCTACAATGAGCAGTTCTTC CASTLLANSYNEQFF